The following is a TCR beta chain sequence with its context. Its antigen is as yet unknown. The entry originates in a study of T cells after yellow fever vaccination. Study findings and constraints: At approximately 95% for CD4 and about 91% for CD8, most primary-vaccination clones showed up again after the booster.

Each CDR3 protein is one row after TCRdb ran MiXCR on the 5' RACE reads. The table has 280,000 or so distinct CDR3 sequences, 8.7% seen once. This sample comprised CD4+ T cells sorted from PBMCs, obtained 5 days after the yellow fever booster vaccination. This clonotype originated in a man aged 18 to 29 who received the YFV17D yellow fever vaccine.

The CDR3 nucleotides are TGTGCCAGCAGCTCCCGACTAGCGGGGGGCAACACCGGGGAGCTGTTTTTT. Its translation: CASSSRLAGGNTGELFF. The rearrangement links TRBV7-2 to TRBJ2-2, with 13 bases matching TRBD2. J was trimmed by 2 bases and V by 4 bases; bases with no gene match: 4. From germline, CDR1 is SGHTA and CDR2 FQGNSA. This CDR3 has 17 residues.